The 4 T cell receptor beta chains presented below share a single source sample, sequenced in a study of cytomegalovirus exposure and HLA in healthy donors. In the PCR, 60 Vbeta and 13 Jbeta primers were used. Profiling relied on immunoSEQ multiplex PCR, and the TCRdb table lists in-frame clones only, not all of them. Here the sample spans under 200,000 clones, roughly 89% being singletons. The sequenced sample was PBMCs. The receptors were gathered from a woman aged 30 to 39 in good health and CMV-seronegative.

The rearrangement uses TRBV27 and TRBJ2-7; D might be TRBD1 (5 bases). Trimming cost V 5 bases and J 0 bases, with 11 bases left between them. This CDR3 has 14 residues. Germline values: CDR1 MNHEY, CDR2 SMNVEV (reference sequence). The CDR3 sequence is CASSPQGSSYEQYF. The CDR3 DNA reads as TGTGCCAGCAGTCCCCAGGGATCCTCCTACGAGCAGTACTTC.

The chain uses TRBV7-9 and TRBJ1-2; D might be TRBD1 (5 bases). The CDR3 totals 13 residues. Between the trimmed V and J ends, which lost 5 bases and 0 bases, there was a span of 7 bases. Germline V CDR1 and CDR2: SEHNR, FQNEAQ (reference sequence). The CDR3 loop is CASSHRSNYGYTF. As DNA, the CDR3 is TGTGCCAGCAGCCACAGGTCTAACTATGGCTACACCTTC.

This sequence joins TRBV5-4 and TRBJ2-5, with D possibly matching TRBD2 (7 bases). The closer fit of TRBJ2-7 to the DNA end suggests the J call may be wrong. This CDR3 has 14 residues. Germline CDR1 is SGHNT and CDR2 is YYREEE (reference sequence). This CDR3 reads CASSTGGPLFEQYF. The CDR3 DNA is TGTGCCAGCAGTACGGGGGGCCCCCTGTTCGAGCAGTACTTC.

This chain connects TRBV4-3 to TRBJ1-3; the D is unclear. The germline gives CDR1 LGHNA, CDR2 YSLEER. The V and J ends lost 1 base and 0 bases respectively, with 7 bases between them. The length of the CDR3 is 15 residues. CDR3 nucleotides: TGCGCCAGCAGCCAAGCAGGTAACTCTGGAAACACCATATATTTT. Its translation is CASSQAGNSGNTIYF.